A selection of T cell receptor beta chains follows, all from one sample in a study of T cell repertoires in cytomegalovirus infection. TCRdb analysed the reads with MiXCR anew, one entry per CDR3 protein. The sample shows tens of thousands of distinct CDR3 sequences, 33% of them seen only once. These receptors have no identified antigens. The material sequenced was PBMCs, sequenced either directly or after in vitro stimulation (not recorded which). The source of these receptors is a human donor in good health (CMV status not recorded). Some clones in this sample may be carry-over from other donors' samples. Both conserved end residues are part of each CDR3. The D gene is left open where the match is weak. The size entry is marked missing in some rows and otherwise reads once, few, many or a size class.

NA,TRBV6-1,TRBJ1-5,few,CATEGRASNQPQHF,TGTGCCACCGAAGGGCGGGCTAGCAATCAGCCCCAGCATTTT
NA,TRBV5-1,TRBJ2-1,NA,CASSLDVQAEQFF,TGCGCCAGCAGCTTGGACGTTCAGGCTGAGCAGTTCTTC
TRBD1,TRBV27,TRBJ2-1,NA,CASSQASGQANNEQFF,TGTGCCAGCAGTCAAGCGTCCGGACAGGCAAACAATGAGCAGTTCTTC
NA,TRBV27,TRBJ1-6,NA,CASSLVGSPLHF,TGTGCCAGCAGTTTAGTCGGTTCACCCCTCCACTTT
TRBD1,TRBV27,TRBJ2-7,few,CASRRGRNYEQYF,TGTGCCAGTCGCAGGGGGCGTAACTACGAGCAGTACTTC
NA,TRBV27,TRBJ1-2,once,CASSLSRQENYGYTF,TGTGCCAGCAGTTTAAGTCGGCAGGAGAACTATGGCTACACCTTC
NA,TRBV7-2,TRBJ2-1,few,CASSLDMGSDEQFF,TGTGCCAGCAGCTTAGATATGGGGTCGGATGAGCAGTTCTTC
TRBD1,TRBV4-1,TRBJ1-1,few,CASSHLTGAMNTEAFF,TGCGCCAGCAGCCACTTGACAGGGGCCATGAACACTGAAGCTTTCTTT
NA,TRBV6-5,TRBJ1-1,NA,CASSYNRDTEAFF,TGTGCCAGCAGTTATAACAGAGACACTGAAGCTTTCTTT
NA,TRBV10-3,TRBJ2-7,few,CATSDGYEQYF,TGTGCCACGTCGGACGGGTACGAGCAGTACTTC
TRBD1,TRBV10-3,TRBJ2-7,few,CAIRGGTGSYEQYF,TGTGCCATTCGTGGCGGGACAGGCTCCTACGAGCAGTACTTC
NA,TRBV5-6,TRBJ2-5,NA,CASSLRSLGSDQETQYF,TGTGCCAGCAGCTTGCGCTCCCTAGGAAGCGACCAAGAGACCCAGTACTTC
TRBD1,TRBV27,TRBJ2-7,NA,CASSPQQGSGEQYF,TGTGCCAGCAGCCCTCAACAGGGGTCGGGGGAGCAGTACTTC
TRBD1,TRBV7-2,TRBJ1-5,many,CASTRDSLSSNQPQHF,TGTGCCAGCACCCGGGACAGTCTGTCGAGCAATCAGCCCCAGCATTTT
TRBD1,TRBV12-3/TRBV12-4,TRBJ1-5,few,CASSSTGVVGQPQHF,TGTGCCAGCAGTTCGACAGGGGTGGTCGGTCAGCCCCAGCATTTT
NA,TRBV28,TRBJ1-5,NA,CASSFSPLYSLQPQHF,TGTGCCAGCAGTTTCTCCCCCTTATATTCCCTCCAGCCCCAGCATTTT
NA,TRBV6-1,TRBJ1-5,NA,CASSRRPQGSNQPQHF,TGTGCCAGCAGTCGAAGACCCCAGGGGTCCAATCAGCCCCAGCATTTT
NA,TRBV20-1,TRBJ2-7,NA,CSARRSDILSYEQYF,TGCAGTGCCAGACGGTCCGACATCCTCTCCTACGAGCAGTACTTC
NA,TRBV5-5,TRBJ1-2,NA,CASRRMDAPTNYGYTF,TGTGCCAGCAGGAGAATGGACGCCCCAACTAACTATGGCTACACCTTC
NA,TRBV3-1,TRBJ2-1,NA,CASSQRLPYNEQFF,TGTGCCAGCAGTCAGAGACTACCCTACAATGAGCAGTTCTTC
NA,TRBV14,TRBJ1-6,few,CASSQPSGTDRNSPLHF,TGTGCCAGCAGCCAACCCAGTGGTACCGACAGAAATTCACCCCTCCACTTT
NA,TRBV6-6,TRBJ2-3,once,CASNEGVDTQYF,TGTGCCAGCAACGAGGGAGTGGATACGCAGTATTTT
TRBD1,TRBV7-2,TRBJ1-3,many,CASSYQTGTGNTIYF,TGTGCCAGCAGCTACCAGACAGGGACGGGAAACACCATATATTTT
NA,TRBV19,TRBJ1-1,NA,CASSIAGLSTEAFF,TGTGCCAGTAGTATTGCAGGGTTGAGCACTGAAGCTTTCTTT
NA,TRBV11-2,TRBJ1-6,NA,CASSPSGVVALHF,TGTGCCAGCAGCCCCTCGGGGGTTGTGGCCCTCCACTTT
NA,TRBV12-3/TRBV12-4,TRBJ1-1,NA,CASRGGVDIERAFF,TGTGCCAGCAGAGGGGGGGTCGACATTGAAAGAGCTTTCTTT
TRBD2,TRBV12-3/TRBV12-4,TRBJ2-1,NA,CASRKGLEESNEQFF,TGTGCCAGCAGAAAGGGACTAGAGGAGAGCAATGAGCAGTTCTTC
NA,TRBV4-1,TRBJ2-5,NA,CASSPGGRHATETQYF,TGCGCCAGCAGCCCGGGGGGCAGACACGCAACAGAGACCCAGTACTTC
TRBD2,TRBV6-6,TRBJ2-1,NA,CASSFNVAGEQFF,TGTGCCAGCAGTTTCAACGTAGCGGGAGAGCAGTTCTTC
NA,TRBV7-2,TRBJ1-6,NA,CASGRGVALHF,TGTGCCAGCGGCCGGGGTGTGGCCCTCCACTTT
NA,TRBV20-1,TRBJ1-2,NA,CSARDAENYGYTF,TGCAGTGCTAGAGATGCAGAAAACTATGGCTACACCTTC
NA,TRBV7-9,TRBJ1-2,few,CASSRSFGNYTF,TGTGCCAGCAGCCGGAGCTTTGGGAACTACACCTTC
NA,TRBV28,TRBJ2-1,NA,CASSLAGANSYNEQFF,TGTGCCAGCAGTTTGGCAGGGGCGAATTCCTACAATGAGCAGTTCTTC
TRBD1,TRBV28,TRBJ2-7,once,CASRVGQGLSYEQYF,TGTGCCAGCAGAGTGGGACAGGGTCTGTCCTACGAGCAGTACTTC
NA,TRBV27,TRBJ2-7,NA,CASSGSVSQRDLFTYEQYF,TGTGCCAGCAGTGGGTCGGTCAGCCAAAGGGACCTTTTTACCTACGAGCAGTACTTC
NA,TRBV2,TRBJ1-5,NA,CASAEQYSNQPQHF,TGTGCCAGCGCGGAACAATATAGCAATCAGCCCCAGCATTTT
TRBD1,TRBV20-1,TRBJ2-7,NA,CSARDTRTGFGEQYF,TGCAGTGCTAGAGATACTCGGACAGGGTTCGGCGAGCAGTACTTC
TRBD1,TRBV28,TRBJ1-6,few,CASSSQDRGNSPLHF,TGTGCCAGCAGTTCGCAGGACAGGGGTAATTCACCCCTCCACTTT
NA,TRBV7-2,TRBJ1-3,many,CASSLGTSGNTIYF,TGTGCCAGCAGCTTAGGGACCTCTGGAAACACCATATATTTT
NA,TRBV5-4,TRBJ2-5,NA,CASSPRLGLQETQYF,TGTGCCAGCAGCCCCAGACTGGGGCTGCAAGAGACCCAGTACTTC
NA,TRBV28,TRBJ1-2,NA,CASSPWRREEQGYTF,TGTGCCAGCAGCCCCTGGAGGAGGGAAGAACAAGGCTACACCTTC
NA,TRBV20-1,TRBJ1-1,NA,CSATGQNEAFF,TGCAGTGCTACCGGACAGAACGAAGCTTTCTTT
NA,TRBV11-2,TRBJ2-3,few,CASSQVRGPAGISNADTQYF,TGTGCCAGCAGCCAAGTCAGGGGCCCAGCGGGAATATCTAACGCAGATACGCAGTATTTT
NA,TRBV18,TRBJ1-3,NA,CASSPGLISGNTIYF,TGTGCCAGCTCACCGGGTTTGATCTCTGGAAACACCATATATTTT
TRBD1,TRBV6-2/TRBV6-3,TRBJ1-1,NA,CASRTGTGGALGAFF,TGTGCCAGCAGGACCGGGACAGGGGGCGCGTTGGGAGCTTTCTTT
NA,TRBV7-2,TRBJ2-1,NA,CASTLGGRNEQFF,TGTGCCAGCACCCTGGGGGGAAGAAATGAGCAGTTCTTC
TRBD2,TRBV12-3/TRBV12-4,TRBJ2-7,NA,CASTYSGRASEQYF,TGTGCCAGCACCTATAGCGGGAGGGCCTCCGAGCAGTACTTC
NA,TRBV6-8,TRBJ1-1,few,CASSYSSGDTEAFF,TGTGCCAGCAGTTACTCTTCCGGGGACACTGAAGCTTTCTTT
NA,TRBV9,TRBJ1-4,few,CASSVGGATNEKLFF,TGTGCCAGCAGCGTAGGGGGGGCAACTAATGAAAAACTGTTTTTT
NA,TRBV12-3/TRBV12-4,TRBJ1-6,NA,CASRGGHGDSPLHF,TGTGCCAGCAGAGGCGGCCACGGGGATTCACCCCTCCACTTT
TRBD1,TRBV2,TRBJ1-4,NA,CASRGGLGQGHEKLFF,TGTGCCAGCAGGGGAGGATTAGGACAGGGACATGAAAAACTGTTTTTT
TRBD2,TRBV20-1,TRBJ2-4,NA,CSARVLSTSGLEWNIQYF,TGCAGTGCTAGAGTGCTGTCGACTAGCGGCCTTGAATGGAACATTCAGTACTTC
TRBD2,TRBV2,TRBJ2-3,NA,CASVPTSGGPGTQYF,TGTGCCAGCGTACCGACTAGCGGGGGGCCCGGGACGCAGTATTTT
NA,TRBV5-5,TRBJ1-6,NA,CASSFQGSGSPLHF,TGTGCCAGCAGCTTCCAGGGCTCGGGCTCACCCCTCCACTTT
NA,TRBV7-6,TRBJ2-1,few,CASSFSGDNYNEQFF,TGTGCCAGCAGCTTTAGCGGTGATAACTACAATGAGCAGTTCTTC
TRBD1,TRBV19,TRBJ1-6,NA,CASSITQGNSPLHF,TGTGCCAGTAGTATCACACAGGGGAATTCACCCCTCCACTTT
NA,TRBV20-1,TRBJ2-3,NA,CSATWADTQYF,TGCAGTGCTACCTGGGCAGATACGCAGTATTTT
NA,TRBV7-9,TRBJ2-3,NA,CASSFIRNTDTQYF,TGTGCCAGCAGCTTCATACGGAACACAGATACGCAGTATTTT
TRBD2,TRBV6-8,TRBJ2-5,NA,CASSPISGGETQYF,TGTGCCAGCAGCCCTATTAGCGGGGGTGAGACCCAGTACTTC